This TCR beta chain was captured in a study of shared clonotypes between healthy human individuals. In the study overall: Each donor contributed plates that comprised three CD4 naive, three CD4 memory, two CD8 naive and one CD8 memory.

The assay was immunoSEQ multiplex PCR, and TCRdb's table has in-frame clones only and misses some. The sample includes fewer than 1.8 million clones, 98% to 99% seen only once; the top ten take approximately 0.4%. Per the germline V gene, CDR1 is SGHRS and CDR2 is YFSETQ. Trimming took 0 bases from V and 5 from J; bases not matched to a gene: 3. CDR3 length: 14 amino acids. On this clone itself: The target antigen is unknown. This sample includes further DNA sequences coding for the same CDR3.

Whole-study results and caveats: An effect of sequencing depth on clonotype sharing among donors was expected. Naive subsets generally exceeded memory subsets in estimated richness.

The clonotype originates from a man aged 25-45 years in good health. The rearrangement uses TRBV5-1 and TRBJ2-5; 8 bases line up with TRBD2. Specimen: naive CD4+ T cells sorted from blood. Subset denoted: CD45RA+ positively selected. In DNA, the CDR3 is TGCGCCAGCAGCTTGGGAGCGGGAGAGGAGACCCAGTACTTC. Translation: CASSLGAGEETQYF. Using reference TRBV5-1 and TRBJ2-5 for the parts outside the CDR3, the full variable domain is KAGVTQTPRYLIKTRGQQVTLSCSPISGHRSVSWYQQTPGQGLQFLFEYFSETQRNKGNFPGRFSGRQFSNSRSEMNVSTLELGDSALYLCASSLGAGEETQYFGPGTRLLVL.